One and the same sample provided the 28 T cell receptor beta chains below, sequenced in a study of blood T cells in healthy people across ages (dated by TCRdb to between 2014 and 2017). The library was prepared using 5' RACE. The sequencing machine was an Illumina HiSeq 2500. A second 7 to 11 cycle PCR used a sample-barcoded 5' primer and a J-beta primer mix. The public reads were reprocessed in TCRdb via fastp at Q25 and MiXCR, keeping in-frame beta chains. Identical CDR3 proteins give one entry, which carries the most common genes and DNA. The sample has 1.5 million to 2 million distinct CDR3 sequences on record, around half of them singletons. Less than 2.5% of the sample is held by the ten biggest clonotypes. Material for sequencing was blood. All receptors come from a woman aged 40 to 55 in good health.

The chain couples TRBV27 to TRBJ1-2, with 7 nucleotides matching TRBD1. The CDR3 covers 15 residues. V lost 7 bases to trimming and J lost 5 bases; unmatched junction nucleotides: 13. The germline V gene encodes CDR1 MNHEY and CDR2 SMNVEV (reference sequence). The CDR3 DNA reads TGTGCCAGCAAACGCACTCGGGACAGCGCATATGGCTACACCTTC. This encodes CASKRTRDSAYGYTF.

This chain's CDR3 is CASSLWGQGNYGYTF. The CDR3 DNA is TGTGCCAGCAGTTTATGGGGACAGGGCAACTATGGCTACACCTTC. The chain is built from TRBV28 and TRBJ1-2; 9 nucleotides agree with TRBD1. The CDR3 spans 15 residues. Germline CDR1 and CDR2: MDHEN and SYDVKM. Trimming cost V 0 bases and J 2 bases; bases outside gene matches: 1.

Concerning this clonotype itself: Mismatch with germline at one junction end may stem from a read error. The rearrangement links TRBV5-1 to TRBJ2-1; TRBD1 or TRBD2 may be the D gene (6 bases each). The CDR3 extends over 15 amino acids. Germline CDR1 reads SGHRS; CDR2 reads YFSETQ. CDR3 in amino acids: CASSLGGAGHKEQFF. The CDR3 DNA reads TGCGCCAGCAGCTTGGGCGGGGCGGGACACAAGGAGCAGTTCTTC. Full variable domain (remainder filled in from reference TRBV5-1 and TRBJ2-1): KAGVTQTPRYLIKTRGQQVTLSCSPISGHRSVSWYQQTPGQGLQFLFEYFSETQRNKGNFPGRFSGRQFSNSRSEMNVSTLELGDSALYLCASSLGGAGHKEQFFGPGTRLTVL.

Only a few counts were recorded for this clonotype. The rearrangement uses TRBV4-3 and TRBJ1-2; D uncertain. This CDR3 is 15 amino acids long. Germline CDR1 LGHNA, CDR2 YSLEER. V shed 4 bases and J shed 7 bases, with 19 bases lying between them. CDR3: CASSPRTGRESGYTF. In nucleotides, the CDR3 is TGCGCCAGCAGCCCCCGGACGGGTCGGGAATCTGGCTACACCTTC.

The rearrangement uses TRBV6-2 or TRBV6-3 and TRBJ2-4, with D perhaps TRBD1 (7 bases). V lost 8 bases, J lost 2 bases, and 10 bases lay in between. The length of the CDR3 is 13 residues. The germline V gene has CDR1 MNHEY and CDR2 SVGEGT. CDR3 protein: CASAGGTKNIQYF. CDR3 coding DNA: TGTGCCAGCGCAGGGGGGACCAAAAACATTCAGTACTTC.

This chain links TRBV4-2 with TRBJ2-5; 8 positions agree with TRBD2. The germline CDR1 and CDR2 sequences are LGHNA and YNFKEQ. This CDR3 has 16 residues. Trimming at V came to 0 bases and at J to 12 bases, leaving 15 bases not matched to a gene. CDR3 sequence: CASSQDLWRGEAVEYF. CDR3 nucleotide sequence: TGTGCCAGCAGCCAAGATCTCTGGCGGGGGGAGGCGGTGGAGTACTTC.

This clonotype showed up just a few times. V gene TRBV29-1 combines with J gene TRBJ1-2; tentative D call: TRBD1 (6 bases). Trimming stripped 6 bases from V and 5 bases from J, with 10 bases between. Germline values: CDR1 SQVTM, CDR2 ANQGSEA. The CDR3 sequence is 11 residues long. The CDR3 here is CSVGTIYGYTF. The CDR3 region has the DNA TGCAGCGTGGGGACAATTTATGGCTACACCTTC.

The rearrangement links TRBV12-3 or TRBV12-4 to TRBJ2-1; TRBD2 agrees at 7 bases. CDR3 length: 13 residues. Trimming took 6 bases from V and 9 from J; bases not matched to a gene: 8. Here the CDR3 reads CASSPGRAGEQFF. Written as DNA, the CDR3 is TGTGCCAGCAGCCCGGGGAGGGCGGGTGAGCAGTTCTTC.

The chain recombines TRBV4-1 with TRBJ1-5; 8 bases fit TRBD1. V was clipped by 4 bases and J by 4 bases; unmatched bases: 12. This CDR3 is 17 amino acids long. Germline lookup yields CDR1 MGHRA and CDR2 YSYEKL. For the CDR3, the DNA is TGCGCCAGCAGCCTTTTGGGGACAGGTTTTCAAAATCAGCCCCAGCATTTT. Its protein is CASSLLGTGFQNQPQHF.

The genes are TRBV6-1 and TRBJ1-5; D not certain. Germline loops: CDR1 MNHNS, CDR2 SASEGT. There are 13 residues in the CDR3. Trimming took 2 bases from V and 5 from J, leaving 7 bases between them. CDR3 sequence reads: CASSESWDQPQHF. The CDR3 DNA sequence: TGTGCCAGCAGTGAAAGCTGGGATCAGCCCCAGCATTTT.

This clonotype was recorded a few times. This sequence joins TRBV20-1 and TRBJ2-5, with D hard to call. The germline V and J ends were trimmed by 0 bases and 1 base, with 12 bases remaining between them. This CDR3 has 15 amino acids. Germline CDR1 DFQATT, CDR2 SNEGSKA (reference sequence). The CDR3 loop reads CSARDDTAPQETQYF. In nucleotides, the CDR3 is TGCAGTGCTAGAGATGACACAGCTCCCCAAGAGACCCAGTACTTC.

The chain combines TRBV6-1 with TRBJ2-7; possibly TRBD2 for D (6 bases). Germline-derived CDR1 and CDR2 are MNHNS and SASEGT. The ends were cut back, 6 bases at V and 1 base at J, with 16 bases in the middle. The CDR3 has 15 residues. The CDR3 here is CASRGGAGRSYEQYF. CDR3 coding DNA: TGTGCCAGCAGGGGAGGTGCGGGGAGATCCTACGAGCAGTACTTC.

The chain links TRBV6-4 to TRBJ2-1; 8 bases map to TRBD2. The CDR3 spans 15 residues. CDR1 and CDR2 (germline): MRHNA, SNTAGT. V trimming: 6 bases; J trimming: 0 bases; junction bases outside the gene matches: 4. The DNA of the CDR3 is TGTGCCAGCAGAGTTAGCGGGGTCTCCTACAATGAGCAGTTCTTC. It translates to CASRVSGVSYNEQFF.

This chain uses TRBV20-1 with TRBJ2-1, with a weak D call TRBD2 (6 bases). With 3 bases removed from V and 5 bases from J, the gap between germline ends came to 11 bases. In germline, CDR1 is DFQATT, CDR2 SNEGSKA (reference sequence). The CDR3 runs to 13 residues. The CDR3 sequence is CSARRDLNNEQFF. The DNA for the CDR3 is TGCAGTGCTAGGCGGGACCTAAACAATGAGCAGTTCTTC.

The chain uses TRBV12-3 or TRBV12-4 and TRBJ2-7; no clear D. The DNA end favors TRBJ2-5, so the J call may be wrong. This CDR3 has 13 residues. In nucleotides, the CDR3 is TGTGCCAGCAGTTTTGGGATTGTGAAGACCCAGTACTTC. Translating gives CASSFGIVKTQYF.

The chain couples TRBV6-2 or TRBV6-3 to TRBJ2-5; 9 bases match TRBD1. The V gene's germline CDR1 is MNHEY and CDR2 SVGEGT. J gave up 1 base and V 6 bases, and 9 bases lay outside the gene matches. The CDR3 runs to 16 residues. In DNA form, the CDR3 reads TGTGCCAGCAGATTGCCGGGACAGGGAGCCCAAGAGACCCAGTACTTC. It specifies CASRLPGQGAQETQYF.

The table lists this clonotype with a few counts. The chain is built from TRBV7-2 and TRBJ2-6; 7 nucleotides match TRBD1. The CDR3 totals 18 residues. After removal of 0 bases from V and 0 bases from J, the junction contained 5 bases not matched to a gene. Per the germline V gene, CDR1 is SGHTA and CDR2 is FQGNSA. The CDR3 protein is CASSLAPTGSSGANVLTF. CDR3 nucleotide sequence: TGTGCCAGCAGCTTAGCGCCGACAGGGAGCTCTGGGGCCAACGTCCTGACTTTC.

This clonotype was picked up a small number of times. This chain joins TRBV18 and TRBJ2-5; D remains ambiguous. Looked up from germline, CDR1 is KGHSH and CDR2 is LQKENI. The CDR3 runs to 15 residues. Trimming took 4 bases from V and 5 from J, leaving 17 bases between them. DNA of the CDR3: TGTGCCAGCTCACAGGTACCGAGGATGGAGGAGACCCAGTACTTC. As protein: CASSQVPRMEETQYF.

A few counts support this clonotype. The V gene is TRBV20-1, the J gene TRBJ2-4, with 10 bases fitting TRBD2. Germline assignment: CDR1 DFQATT and CDR2 SNEGSKA (reference sequence). This CDR3 comprises 16 residues. V dropped 0 bases and J dropped 1; count of bases not matched to a gene: 3. CDR3 nucleotides: TGCAGTGCTAGAGATAAGACTAGCGGGGCCAAAAACATTCAGTACTTC. It encodes CSARDKTSGAKNIQYF.

The table lists this clonotype with a few counts. The V call is TRBV4-1, the J call TRBJ2-1; 9 bases are shared with TRBD2. Germline V lookup: CDR1 MGHRA, CDR2 YSYEKL. The CDR3 is 20 residues long. With 4 bases clipped from V and 7 bases from J, the junction kept 23 bases outside the gene matches. The CDR3 sequence is CASSLRQGEGLAGALNEQFF. CDR3 sequence (DNA): TGCGCCAGCAGCCTAAGACAGGGAGAGGGATTAGCGGGGGCTTTGAATGAGCAGTTCTTC.

V is TRBV24-1 and J is TRBJ1-2; unclear D gene. Trimming pared 4 bases from V and 7 bases from J, leaving 9 bases between. The CDR3 is 12 amino acids. Germline CDR1 KGHDR, CDR2 SFDVKD. DNA of the CDR3: TGTGCCACCAGTGACCCAGGTCTTGGCTACACCTTC. It translates to CATSDPGLGYTF.

This sequence joins TRBV5-1 and TRBJ2-5; TRBD1 matches 10 bases. Looked up from germline, CDR1 is SGHRS and CDR2 is YFSETQ. The CDR3 spans 17 residues. J gave up 1 base and V 5 bases, and 11 bases lay outside the gene matches. As DNA, the CDR3 is TGCGCCAGCAGGCCCGGGACAGGGGCCAATGTCCAAGAGACCCAGTACTTC. Residues: CASRPGTGANVQETQYF.

This chain joins TRBV20-1 and TRBJ2-7, with a weak D call TRBD2 (5 bases). Judging by the DNA end, TRBJ2-4 fits better; the J call may be wrong. Germline V gene lookup returns CDR1 DFQATT and CDR2 SNEGSKA (reference sequence). The CDR3 is 12 amino acids. As DNA, the CDR3 is TGCAGTGCTAGAGTGAGGGAAAACATTCAGTACTTC. Protein product: CSARVRENIQYF.

A few counts support this clonotype. The chain has TRBV28 and TRBJ2-7; 8 nucleotides line up with TRBD2. This CDR3 spans 14 amino acids. Trimming removed 6 bases from V and 7 bases from J; junction bases left unmatched: 11. CDR1 MDHEN and CDR2 SYDVKM come from the germline V gene. This CDR3 reads CASRSTGGAKEQYF. The CDR3, as DNA: TGTGCCAGCAGATCCACCGGGGGGGCGAAGGAGCAGTACTTC.

The V gene is TRBV20-1, the J gene TRBJ2-5; possibly TRBD2 for D (6 bases). Near its end, the DNA agrees better with TRBJ2-7, so the J call may be wrong. Germline-derived CDR1 and CDR2 are DFQATT and SNEGSKA (reference sequence). The CDR3 is made up of 13 amino acids. This chain's CDR3 is CSADHRTTDEQYF. The CDR3 DNA reads TGCAGTGCTGACCACAGGACTACGGACGAGCAGTACTTC.

This clonotype showed up just a few times. The chain uses TRBV29-1 and TRBJ2-5; possibly TRBD1 for D (5 bases). This CDR3 is built from 20 residues. The germline gives CDR1 SQVTM, CDR2 ANQGSEA. Trimming took 6 bases from V and 5 from J, leaving 37 bases between them. CDR3 sequence (DNA): TGCAGCGTCGAACCAGGTCCTCAGGCCGACCCGGAAAAGGGGCCGGAGACCCAGTACTTC. Its protein is CSVEPGPQADPEKGPETQYF.

This chain connects TRBV27 to TRBJ2-5; 8 nucleotides agree with TRBD1. The CDR3 is 14 amino acids. The germline gives CDR1 MNHEY, CDR2 SMNVEV (reference sequence). Trimming cost V 8 bases and J 4 bases; bases outside gene matches: 9. The CDR3 here is CASSGQAAGETQYF. CDR3 DNA: TGTGCCAGCTCGGGACAGGCTGCTGGAGAGACCCAGTACTTC.

The chain uses TRBV4-2 and TRBJ1-4; no clear D gene. Germline loops: CDR1 LGHNA, CDR2 YNFKEQ. The CDR3 sequence is 18 residues long. Trimming pared 0 bases from V and 8 bases from J, leaving 22 bases between. CDR3 region: CASSQDLGRSIVGEKLFF. In nucleotides, the CDR3 is TGTGCCAGCAGCCAAGATTTAGGACGGTCCATAGTGGGGGAAAAACTGTTTTTT.